This TCR beta chain was sequenced in a study of cytomegalovirus exposure and HLA in healthy donors. 60 Vbeta and 13 Jbeta primers were used in PCR. This table comes from immunoSEQ multiplex PCR, and its TCRdb copy is limited to in-frame clones, with some not included. The listing records around 75,000 clones. Germline CDR1 SGHRS, CDR2 YFSETQ. V lost 5 bases to trimming and J lost 4 bases; unmatched junction nucleotides: 16. The CDR3 has 18 amino acids. Sequenced: PBMCs. This TCR derives from a boy between 10 and 17 years old in good health and CMV-seronegative. The genes are TRBV5-1 and TRBJ2-5; 11 bases align to TRBD1. This chain's CDR3 is CASSPSPWTGGKGETQYF. CDR3 bases: TGCGCCAGCAGTCCCTCTCCCTGGACAGGGGGCAAGGGAGAGACCCAGTACTTC.